By its share, the clone carrying this T cell receptor beta chain is medium-sized. Treg sorting used a CD4+CD25+CD127-/low gate. The CDR3 is made up of 13 amino acids. Trimming stripped 6 bases from V and 5 bases from J, with 13 bases between. From germline, CDR1 is KGHSH and CDR2 LQKENI. In TCRdb, the 5' RACE reads were re-called with MiXCR into one record per CDR3 protein. The table includes approximately 11,000 distinct CDR3 sequences, about 15% detected once. Specimen: Tregs sorted from a lymph node. The origin of this receptor is a female donor with breast cancer. The chain combines TRBV18 with TRBJ2-5; D remains unclear. The CDR3 region is CASSEAAAETQYF. For the CDR3, the DNA is TGTGCCAGCTCGGAAGCTGCGGCGGAGACCCAGTACTTC.